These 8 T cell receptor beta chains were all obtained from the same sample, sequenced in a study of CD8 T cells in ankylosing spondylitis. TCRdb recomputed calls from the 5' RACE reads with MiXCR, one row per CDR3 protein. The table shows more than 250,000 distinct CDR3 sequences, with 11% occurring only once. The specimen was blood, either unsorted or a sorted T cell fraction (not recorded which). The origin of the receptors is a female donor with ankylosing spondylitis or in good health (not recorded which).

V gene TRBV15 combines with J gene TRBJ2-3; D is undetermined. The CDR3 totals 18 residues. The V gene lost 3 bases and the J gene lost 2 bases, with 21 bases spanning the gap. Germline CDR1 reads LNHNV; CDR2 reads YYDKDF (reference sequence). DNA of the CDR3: TGTGCCACCAGCAGGACCTTCGGGCCCCTGGGCCACACAGATACGCAGTATTTT. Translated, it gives CATSRTFGPLGHTDTQYF.

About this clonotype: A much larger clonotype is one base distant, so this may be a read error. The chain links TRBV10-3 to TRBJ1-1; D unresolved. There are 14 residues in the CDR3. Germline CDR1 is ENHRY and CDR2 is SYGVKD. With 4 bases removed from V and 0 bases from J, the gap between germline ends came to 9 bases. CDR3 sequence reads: CAISAGGMNTEAFF. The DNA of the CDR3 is TGTGCCATCAGTGCTGGCGGCATGAACACTGAAGCTTTCTTT.

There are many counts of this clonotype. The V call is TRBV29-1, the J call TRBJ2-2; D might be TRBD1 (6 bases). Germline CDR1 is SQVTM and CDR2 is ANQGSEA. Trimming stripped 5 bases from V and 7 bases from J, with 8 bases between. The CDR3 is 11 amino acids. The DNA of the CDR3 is TGCAGCGTTTACAGGGACGGGGAGCTGTTTTTT. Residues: CSVYRDGELFF.

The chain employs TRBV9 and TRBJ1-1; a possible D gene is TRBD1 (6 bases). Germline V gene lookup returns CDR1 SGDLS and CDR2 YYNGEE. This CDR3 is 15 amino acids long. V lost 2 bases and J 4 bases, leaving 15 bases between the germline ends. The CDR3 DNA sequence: TGTGCCAGCAGCGTGAAGGGGGGGGGCGGCACTGAAGCTTTCTTT. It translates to CASSVKGGGGTEAFF.

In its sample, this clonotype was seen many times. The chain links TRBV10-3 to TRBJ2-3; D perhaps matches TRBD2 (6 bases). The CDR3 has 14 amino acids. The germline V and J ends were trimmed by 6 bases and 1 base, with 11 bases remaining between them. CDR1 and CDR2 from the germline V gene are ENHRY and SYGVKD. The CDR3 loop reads CAIRFGTGTDTQYF. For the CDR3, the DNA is TGTGCCATCAGGTTTGGGACTGGCACAGATACGCAGTATTTT.

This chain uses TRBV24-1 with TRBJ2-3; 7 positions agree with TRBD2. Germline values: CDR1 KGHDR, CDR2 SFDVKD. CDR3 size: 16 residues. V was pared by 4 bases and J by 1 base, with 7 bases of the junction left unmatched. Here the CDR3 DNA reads TGTGCCACCAGTGACCCTGTGCTAGCGGGCACAGATACGCAGTATTTT. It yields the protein CATSDPVLAGTDTQYF.

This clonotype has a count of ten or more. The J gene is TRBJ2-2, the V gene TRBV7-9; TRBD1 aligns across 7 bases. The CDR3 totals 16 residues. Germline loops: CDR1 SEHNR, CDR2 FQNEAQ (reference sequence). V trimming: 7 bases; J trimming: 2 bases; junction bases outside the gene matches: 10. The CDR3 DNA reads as TGTGCCAGCACCCCCGTAACAGGGGCCAACACCGGGGAGCTGTTTTTT. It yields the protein CASTPVTGANTGELFF. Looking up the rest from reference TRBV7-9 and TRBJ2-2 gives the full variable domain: DTGVSQNPRHKITKRGQNVTFRCDPISEHNRLYWYRQTLGQGPEFLTYFQNEAQLEKSRLLSDRFSAERPKGSFSTLEIQRTEQGDSAMYLCASTPVTGANTGELFFGEGSRLTVL.

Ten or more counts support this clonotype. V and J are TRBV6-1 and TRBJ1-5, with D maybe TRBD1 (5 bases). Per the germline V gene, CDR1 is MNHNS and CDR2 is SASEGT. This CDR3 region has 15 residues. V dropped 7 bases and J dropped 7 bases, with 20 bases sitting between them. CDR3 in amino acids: CASTVRGEVKQPQHF. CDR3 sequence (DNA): TGTGCCAGCACCGTTAGAGGGGAAGTGAAACAGCCCCAGCATTTT.